This TCR beta chain was obtained from a study of OX40 agonist ivuxolimab in advanced cancers. Method: immunoSEQ multiplex PCR; TCRdb's copy keeps in-frame clones and lacks some. The sample carries about 71,000 clones, 85% to 90% recorded once. This CDR3 is 14 amino acids long. V lost 5 bases and J 5 bases, leaving 15 bases between the germline ends. Germline V gives CDR1 LGHNA, CDR2 YNFKEQ. A remark on this clone: Antigen specificity is unknown.

Overall study findings and caveats: Clonal expansion from baseline to week 6 occurred in both CD4+ and CD8+ T cells.

The sample was CD4+ or CD8+ T cells sorted from blood, taken in a trial of the OX40 agonist ivuxolimab. The sequence was obtained from an adult with an advanced solid tumor such as melanoma, head and neck, liver or kidney cancer. The chain combines TRBV4-2 with TRBJ1-1; tentative D call: TRBD1 (6 bases). The CDR3 is CASSLAGVKTEAFF. Here the CDR3 DNA reads TGTGCCAGCAGCTTGGCAGGGGTAAAAACTGAAGCTTTCTTT.